This T cell receptor beta chain was captured by sequencing in a study of blood T cells in healthy people across ages. Study-wide findings and caveats: Both naive CD4+ cell counts and diversity were greater in long-lived donors than in aged donors. Roughly linear age-related decline in beta diversity appeared, significant by age 40.

On this clonotype: The antigen is not known.

Trimming stripped 2 bases from V and 0 bases from J, with 7 bases between. CDR1 and CDR2 from the germline V gene are SEHNR and FQNEAQ (reference sequence). The CDR3 runs to 14 residues. Sample-barcoded 5' priming and a J-beta primer mix drove a second PCR of about 6 to 11 cycles. Each CDR3 protein gets one entry after TCRdb re-called the 5' RACE reads with MiXCR. This sample has around 870,000 distinct CDR3 sequences; around 28% occur once, and the top ten carry roughly a sixth. This clonotype was sampled from a woman aged 80 or over in good health. The sample was blood. The rearrangement uses TRBV7-9 and TRBJ1-1; D unresolved. The CDR3 spells CASSLQQLNTEAFF. The CDR3 DNA is TGTGCCAGCAGCTTACAACAGTTGAACACTGAAGCTTTCTTT.